Listed below are T cell receptor beta chains from one sample, sequenced in a study of blood T cell repertoires in COVID-19. Clones were read by immunoSEQ multiplex PCR, and TCRdb kept only the in-frame ones, dropping some. Here the sample spans approximately 250,000 clones, 70% to 90% being singletons. Sequenced material: PBMCs or T cells enriched from blood (not recorded which). Receptors were obtained from a woman in her forties or fifties with acute COVID-19. Both conserved end residues are part of each CDR3. A D gene is named only where the DNA matches it firmly. The size of a clone is reported for some rows only, either as once, few or many, or as a class for expanded clones.

TRBV19	TRBJ2-2	TRBD1	NA	CASSTQPGQGFDTGELFF	TGTGCCAGTAGTACCCAGCCGGGACAGGGGTTCGACACCGGGGAGCTGTTTTTT
TRBV2	TRBJ1-6	TRBD1	NA	CASSEARGQVNSPLHF	TGTGCCAGCAGTGAAGCCAGGGGGCAAGTTAATTCACCCCTCCACTTT
TRBV4-1	TRBJ1-3	NA	NA	CASSQSWGERANTIYF	TGCGCCAGCAGCCAATCTTGGGGGGAAAGAGCAAACACCATATATTTT
TRBV4-3	TRBJ2-2	NA	few	CASSQDPPSAIGTTGELFF	TGCGCCAGCAGCCAAGATCCTCCTAGCGCTATTGGTACGACCGGGGAGCTGTTTTTT
TRBV6-2/TRBV6-3	TRBJ1-2	NA	NA	CASSYAGENGYTF	TGTGCCAGCAGTTACGCAGGGGAAAATGGCTACACCTTC
TRBV2	TRBJ1-5	NA	NA	CASTRLYSNQPQHF	TGTGCCAGCACCCGACTTTATAGCAATCAGCCCCAGCATTTT
TRBV9	TRBJ2-1	TRBD2	NA	CASSVRLAYSYNEQFF	TGTGCCAGCAGCGTTCGACTAGCTTACTCTTACAATGAGCAGTTCTTC
TRBV30	TRBJ2-2	TRBD2	NA	CAWSPGLAFVGELFF	TGTGCCTGGAGCCCGGGACTAGCTTTTGTCGGGGAGCTGTTTTTT
TRBV2	TRBJ2-2	NA	NA	CASSPDRFNTGELFF	TGTGCCAGCAGCCCGGACAGATTTAACACCGGGGAGCTGTTTTTT
TRBV19	TRBJ2-7	TRBD1	NA	CASSRDRISYEQYF	TGTGCCAGTAGTAGGGACAGGATATCCTACGAGCAGTACTTC
TRBV5-3	TRBJ1-3	NA	NA	CARSLLGDIQGYGNTIYF	TGTGCCAGAAGCTTGTTGGGGGACATCCAAGGGTATGGAAACACCATATATTTT
TRBV30	TRBJ1-3	NA	NA	CAWSVRGGSGNTIYF	TGTGCCTGGAGTGTAAGAGGAGGCTCTGGAAACACCATATATTTT
TRBV28	TRBJ1-2	TRBD1	NA	CASRRDRGYYGYTF	TGTGCCAGCAGGCGGGACAGGGGATACTATGGCTACACCTTC
TRBV12-3/TRBV12-4	TRBJ2-1	NA	NA	CASSPGGRYEQFF	TGTGCCAGCAGTCCCGGGGGGCGGTATGAGCAGTTCTTC
TRBV7-2	TRBJ2-7	TRBD1	NA	CASSLLGGQGLVHEQYF	TGTGCCAGCAGCTTACTAGGCGGACAGGGGTTGGTCCACGAGCAGTACTTC
TRBV9	TRBJ2-7	TRBD1	NA	CASSVADRDLEQYF	TGTGCCAGCAGCGTAGCGGACAGGGATCTCGAGCAGTACTTC
TRBV14	TRBJ1-2	NA	few	CASSQGADGYTF	TGTGCCAGCAGCCAGGGGGCGGATGGCTACACCTTC
TRBV5-4	TRBJ2-5	TRBD2	NA	CASSSGGASGGRETQYF	TGTGCCAGCAGCTCTGGCGGGGCTAGCGGGGGGAGAGAGACCCAGTACTTC
TRBV5-1	TRBJ1-1	NA	NA	CASSLAGGDTEAFF	TGCGCCAGCAGCTTGGCCGGGGGGGACACTGAAGCTTTCTTT
TRBV9	TRBJ1-2	TRBD1	NA	CASSARQGGNYGYTF	TGTGCCAGCAGCGCGCGACAGGGTGGCAACTATGGCTACACCTTC
TRBV9	TRBJ2-2	TRBD1	NA	CASSTLPGQGITGELFF	TGTGCCAGCAGCACCTTACCGGGACAGGGAATAACCGGGGAGCTGTTTTTT
TRBV19	TRBJ1-3	NA	NA	CASSESDSFSGNTIYF	TGTGCCAGTAGTGAATCGGACAGCTTCTCTGGAAACACCATATATTTT